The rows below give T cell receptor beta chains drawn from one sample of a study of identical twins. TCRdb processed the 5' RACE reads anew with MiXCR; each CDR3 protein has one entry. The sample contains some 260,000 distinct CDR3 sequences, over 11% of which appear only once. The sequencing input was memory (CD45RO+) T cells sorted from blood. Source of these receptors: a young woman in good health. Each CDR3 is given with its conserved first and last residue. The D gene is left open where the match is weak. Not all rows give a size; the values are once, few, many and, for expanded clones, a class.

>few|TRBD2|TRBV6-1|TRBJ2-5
CASSTLGSGTGETQYF
TGTGCCAGCAGTACCCTGGGTAGCGGGACGGGTGAGACCCAGTACTTC
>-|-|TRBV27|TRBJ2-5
CASSYSDRSETQYF
TGTGCCAGCAGCTATTCGGACAGATCAGAGACCCAGTACTTC
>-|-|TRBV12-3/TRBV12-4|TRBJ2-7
CASSPTGSKQYF
TGTGCCAGCAGCCCTACAGGTTCCAAGCAGTACTTC
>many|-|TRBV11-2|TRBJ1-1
CASSLESGGRAEAFF
TGTGCCAGCAGCTTAGAATCCGGGGGGCGTGCTGAAGCTTTCTTT
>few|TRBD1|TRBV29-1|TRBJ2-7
CSVEDEQGANYEQYF
TGCAGCGTTGAAGATGAACAGGGGGCAAACTACGAGCAGTACTTC
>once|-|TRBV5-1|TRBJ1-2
CASSLDEGNYGYTF
TGCGCCAGCAGCTTGGATGAAGGAAACTATGGCTACACCTTC
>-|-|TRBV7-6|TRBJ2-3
CASSPAGSTDTQYF
TGTGCCAGCAGCCCAGCCGGGAGCACAGATACGCAGTATTTT
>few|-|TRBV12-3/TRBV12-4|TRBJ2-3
CASSFFRTDTQYF
TGTGCCAGCAGTTTTTTCCGCACAGATACGCAGTATTTT
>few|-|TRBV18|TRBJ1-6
CASSEAGSNSPLHF
TGTGCCAGCTCAGAAGCAGGGTCCAATTCACCCCTCCACTTT
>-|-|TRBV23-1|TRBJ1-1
CASSPKDSLMNTEAFF
TGCGCCAGCAGTCCGAAGGACAGCCTTATGAACACTGAAGCTTTCTTT
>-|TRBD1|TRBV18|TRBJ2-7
CASSPKGTGWNEQYF
TGTGCCAGCTCACCAAAAGGGACAGGGTGGAATGAGCAGTACTTC
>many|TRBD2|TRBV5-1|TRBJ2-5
CASRLSGIETQYF
TGCGCCAGCAGACTCAGCGGGATTGAGACCCAGTACTTC
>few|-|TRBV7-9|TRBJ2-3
CASSWAGPSSDTQYF
TGTGCCAGCAGCTGGGCGGGGCCTAGCTCAGATACGCAGTATTTT
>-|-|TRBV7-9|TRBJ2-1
CASSRPGLGDVEQFF
TGTGCCAGCAGCCGACCGGGACTGGGGGACGTTGAGCAGTTCTTC
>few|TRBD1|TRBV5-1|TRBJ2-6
CASSMVTGATFSGANVLTF
TGCGCCAGCAGCATGGTTACAGGGGCAACGTTCTCTGGGGCCAACGTCCTGACTTTC
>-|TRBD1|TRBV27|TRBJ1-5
CASRQGALGQPQHF
TGTGCCAGCCGGCAGGGGGCGCTGGGTCAGCCCCAGCATTTT
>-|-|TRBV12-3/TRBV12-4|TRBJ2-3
CASELTWGTDTQYF
TGTGCCAGCGAGTTAACCTGGGGCACAGATACGCAGTATTTT
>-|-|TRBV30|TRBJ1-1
CAWSPAWSLNTEAFF
TGTGCCTGGAGTCCCGCTTGGAGCTTGAACACTGAAGCTTTCTTT
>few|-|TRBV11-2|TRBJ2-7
CASRGDSLYEQYF
TGTGCCAGCAGAGGGGATTCCCTCTACGAGCAGTACTTC
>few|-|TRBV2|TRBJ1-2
CASSDQGNGYTF
TGTGCCAGCAGTGATCAGGGAAATGGCTACACCTTC
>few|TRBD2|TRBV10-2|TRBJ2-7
CASSERRTSGDYEQYF
TGCGCCAGCAGTGAGAGGAGGACTAGCGGGGACTACGAGCAGTACTTC
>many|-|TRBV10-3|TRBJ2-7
CAISDVGVSSYEQYF
TGTGCCATCAGTGACGTTGGGGTGAGCTCCTACGAGCAGTACTTC
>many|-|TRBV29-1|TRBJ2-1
CSAQGGKPGNEQFF
TGCAGCGCCCAAGGCGGCAAACCGGGCAATGAGCAGTTCTTC
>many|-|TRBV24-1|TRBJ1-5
CATSDLQRLVGVPGPQHF
TGTGCCACCAGTGATTTGCAGCGTTTGGTCGGGGTACCGGGGCCCCAGCATTTT
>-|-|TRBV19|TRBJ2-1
CTSSTGVTNEQFF
TGTACCAGTAGTACAGGAGTCACGAATGAGCAGTTCTTC
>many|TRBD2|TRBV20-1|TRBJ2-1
CSAPGLAGGRNEQFF
TGCAGTGCTCCAGGACTAGCGGGAGGGAGGAATGAGCAGTTCTTC
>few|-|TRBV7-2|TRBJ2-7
CASSLDPNPYYEQYF
TGTGCCAGCAGCTTAGACCCCAATCCCTACTACGAGCAGTACTTC
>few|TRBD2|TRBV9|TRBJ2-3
CASSPSGDRDTQYF
TGTGCCAGCAGCCCTAGCGGGGATAGAGATACGCAGTATTTT
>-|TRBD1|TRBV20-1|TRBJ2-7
CSALDRGGEQYF
TGCAGTGCTCTGGACAGGGGGGGCGAGCAGTACTTC
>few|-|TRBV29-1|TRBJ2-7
CSVVVWQPLGYEQYF
TGCAGCGTTGTTGTGTGGCAGCCTCTCGGATACGAGCAGTACTTC
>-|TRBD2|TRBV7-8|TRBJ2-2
CASRAGGGTNTGELFF
TGTGCCAGCAGAGCAGGCGGGGGTACGAACACCGGGGAGCTGTTTTTT
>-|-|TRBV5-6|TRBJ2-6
CASSIPGRSGANVLTF
TGTGCCAGCAGTATCCCAGGCCGCTCTGGGGCCAACGTCCTGACTTTC
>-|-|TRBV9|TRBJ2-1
CASTYEGDPIYNEQFF
TGTGCCAGCACCTATGAGGGGGACCCTATTTACAATGAGCAGTTCTTC
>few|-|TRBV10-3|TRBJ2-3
CAISSKHSDTQYF
TGTGCCATCAGCTCGAAACACTCAGATACGCAGTATTTT
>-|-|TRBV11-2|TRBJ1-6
CASSLGSPLHF
TGTGCCAGCAGCTTGGGATCACCCCTCCACTTT
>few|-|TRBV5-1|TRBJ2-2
CASRIQANTGELFF
TGCGCCAGCAGGATACAGGCGAACACCGGGGAGCTGTTTTTT